This entry describes one T cell receptor beta chain. This entry belongs to a study of blood T cell repertoires in COVID-19. For the study at large: Sources were T cells, B-cell-depleted T cells, or PBMCs; the material itself was cDNA or gDNA.

Germline trimming cut 0 bases from V and 3 bases from J; bases unmatched to any gene: 2. Germline V gene data show CDR1 as SGHTS and CDR2 as YDEGEE. CDR3 length: 15 amino acids. The authors' processing: Quantification of nucleated cells was approximated via reference gene primer amplification. Sequenced by immunoSEQ multiplex PCR; TCRdb stores in-frame clones only, minus some. V and J calls and clone size are given by that table; D and trimming were obtained from the DNA. Here the sample spans 170,000 or so clones, approximately 85% being singletons. Sequencing input: PBMCs or T cells enriched from blood (not recorded which). This chain links TRBV5-8 with TRBJ2-5; 10 nucleotides align to TRBD1. The TCR sequence derives from a man aged 35 to 55 who had recovered from COVID-19. CDR3 sequence reads: CASSLEGTGEETQYF. The CDR3 DNA reads TGTGCCAGCAGCTTGGAAGGGACAGGGGAAGAGACCCAGTACTTC.